Shown below are 6 T cell receptor beta chains from a single sample sequenced in a study of resident and recirculating memory T cells in vitiligo. Using immunoSEQ multiplex PCR, the repertoire was profiled, and TCRdb retains in-frame clones only, with some absent. The sample includes about 42,000 clones, nearly 95% of them seen just once. The sample was blood. These TCRs come from a male donor with vitiligo.

The chain recombines TRBV19 with TRBJ2-7; D is unclear. This CDR3 comprises 13 residues. Trimming took off 3 bases at V and 0 bases at J, with 6 bases between the two ends. CDR1 and CDR2 from the germline V gene are LNHDA and SQIVND (reference sequence). Here the CDR3 DNA reads TGTGCCAGTAGTATGGCAGTCTCCTACGAGCAGTACTTC. It specifies CASSMAVSYEQYF.

CDR3 region: CASSFTPNTEAFF. The DNA for the CDR3 is TGTGCCAGCAGCTTCACACCGAACACTGAAGCTTTCTTT. This rearrangement joins TRBV7-2 to TRBJ1-1; D is unresolved. Trimming cost V 3 bases and J 1 base, with 6 bases left between them. The CDR3 has 13 residues. Germline values: CDR1 SGHTA, CDR2 FQGNSA. Full variable domain (missing parts from reference TRBV7-2 and TRBJ1-1): GAGVSQSPSNKVTEKGKDVELRCDPISGHTALYWYRQSLGQGLEFLIYFQGNSAPDKSGLPSDRFSAERTGGSVSTLTIQRTQQEDSAVYLCASSFTPNTEAFFGQGTRLTVV.

The V and J genes are TRBV18 and TRBJ2-3; the match to TRBD2 covers 8 bases. The CDR3 length is 14 residues. CDR1 is KGHSH, CDR2 LQKENI, per germline. V lost 3 bases, J lost 2 bases, and 1 base stayed unmatched. CDR3 loop: CASSPGLATDTQYF. The DNA of the CDR3 is TGTGCCAGCTCACCTGGACTAGCCACAGATACGCAGTATTTT.

J is TRBJ2-3 and V is TRBV25-1; a weak D match, TRBD2 (5 bases). The germline V and J ends were trimmed by 3 bases and 1 base, with 5 bases remaining between them. From germline, CDR1 is MGHDK and CDR2 SYGVNS. The CDR3 contains 13 residues. The DNA of the CDR3 is TGTGCCAGCAGTGACGGGGGCACAGATACGCAGTATTTT. Encoded protein: CASSDGGTDTQYF.

The chain couples TRBV7-2 to TRBJ2-1, with 7 positions matching TRBD1. The V gene's germline CDR1 is SGHTA and CDR2 FQGNSA. This CDR3 region has 15 residues. The J segment lost 9 bases and the V segment lost 5 bases, leaving 13 bases of the junction unmatched. CDR3 residues: CASSARDSLSPEQFF. CDR3 sequence (DNA): TGTGCCAGCAGCGCCCGGGACAGTCTAAGTCCTGAGCAGTTCTTC.

The V gene is TRBV18, the J gene TRBJ2-6; 7 bases fit TRBD1. Germline V CDR1 and CDR2: KGHSH, LQKENI. This CDR3 is built from 15 residues. V lost 6 bases, J lost 2 bases, and 4 bases stayed unmatched. CDR3: CASSYTGAGANVLTF. The DNA for the CDR3 is TGTGCCAGCTCCTACACAGGGGCTGGGGCCAACGTCCTGACTTTC.